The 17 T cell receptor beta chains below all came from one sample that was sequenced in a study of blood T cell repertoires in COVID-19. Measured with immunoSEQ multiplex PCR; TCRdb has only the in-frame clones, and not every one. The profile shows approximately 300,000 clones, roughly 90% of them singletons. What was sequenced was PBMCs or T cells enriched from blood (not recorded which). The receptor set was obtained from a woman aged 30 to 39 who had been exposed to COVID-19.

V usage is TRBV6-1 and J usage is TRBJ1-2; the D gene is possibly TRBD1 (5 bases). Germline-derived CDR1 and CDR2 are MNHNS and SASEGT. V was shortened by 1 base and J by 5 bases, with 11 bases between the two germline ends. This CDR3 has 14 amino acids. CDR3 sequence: CASSEGAGVYGYTF. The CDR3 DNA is TGTGCCAGCAGTGAAGGAGCGGGGGTGTATGGCTACACCTTC.

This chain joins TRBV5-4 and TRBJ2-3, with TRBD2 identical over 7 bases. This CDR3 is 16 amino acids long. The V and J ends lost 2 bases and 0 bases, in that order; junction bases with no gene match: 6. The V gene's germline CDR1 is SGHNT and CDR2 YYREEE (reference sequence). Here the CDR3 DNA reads TGTGCCAGCAGCTTTAGACTAGCCCCTAGCACAGATACGCAGTATTTT. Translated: CASSFRLAPSTDTQYF.

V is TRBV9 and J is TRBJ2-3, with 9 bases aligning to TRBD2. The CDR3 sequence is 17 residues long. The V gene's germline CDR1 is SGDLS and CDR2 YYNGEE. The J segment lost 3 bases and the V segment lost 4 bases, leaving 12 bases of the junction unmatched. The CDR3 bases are TGTGCCAGCAGCCCCCTACCGGGCGGGGGGGCAACAGATACGCAGTATTTT. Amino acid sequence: CASSPLPGGGATDTQYF.

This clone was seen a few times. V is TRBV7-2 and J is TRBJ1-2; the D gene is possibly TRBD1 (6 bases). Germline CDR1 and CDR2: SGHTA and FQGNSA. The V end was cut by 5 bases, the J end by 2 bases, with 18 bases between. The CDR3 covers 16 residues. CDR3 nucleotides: TGTGCCAGCAGCCAAATAGGGGGTTGGAAGAACTATGGCTACACCTTC. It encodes CASSQIGGWKNYGYTF.

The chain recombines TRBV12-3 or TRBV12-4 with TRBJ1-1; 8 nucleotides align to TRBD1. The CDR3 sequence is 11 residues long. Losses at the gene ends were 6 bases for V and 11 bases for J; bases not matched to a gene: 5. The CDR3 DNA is TGTGCCAGCAGCCGTCGACAGGGGGCTTTCTTT. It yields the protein CASSRRQGAFF.

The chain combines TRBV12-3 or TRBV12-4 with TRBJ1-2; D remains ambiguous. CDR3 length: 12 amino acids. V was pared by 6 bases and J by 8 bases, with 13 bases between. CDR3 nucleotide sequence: TGTGCCAGCAGCTATAGCCCCCAGGGCTACACCTTC. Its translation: CASSYSPQGYTF.

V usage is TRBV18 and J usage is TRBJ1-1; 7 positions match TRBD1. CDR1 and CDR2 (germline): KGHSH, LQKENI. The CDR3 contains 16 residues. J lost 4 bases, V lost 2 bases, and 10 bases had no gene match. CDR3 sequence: CASSPMAGGQSTEAFF. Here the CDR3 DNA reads TGTGCCAGCTCACCAATGGCAGGGGGACAGAGCACTGAAGCTTTCTTT.

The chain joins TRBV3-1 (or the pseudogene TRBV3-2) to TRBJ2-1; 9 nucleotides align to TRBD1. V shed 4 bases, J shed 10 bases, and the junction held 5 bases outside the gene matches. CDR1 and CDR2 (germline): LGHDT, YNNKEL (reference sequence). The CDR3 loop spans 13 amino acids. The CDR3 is CASSPDRGGEQFF. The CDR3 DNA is TGTGCCAGCAGCCCGGACAGGGGCGGAGAGCAGTTCTTC.

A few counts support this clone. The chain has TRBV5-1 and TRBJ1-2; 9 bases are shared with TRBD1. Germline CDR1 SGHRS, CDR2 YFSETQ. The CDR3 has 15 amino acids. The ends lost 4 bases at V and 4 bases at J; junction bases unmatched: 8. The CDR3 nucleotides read TGCGCCAGCAGCCCCCAGGGACAGGGACTCTATGGCTACACCTTC. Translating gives CASSPQGQGLYGYTF.

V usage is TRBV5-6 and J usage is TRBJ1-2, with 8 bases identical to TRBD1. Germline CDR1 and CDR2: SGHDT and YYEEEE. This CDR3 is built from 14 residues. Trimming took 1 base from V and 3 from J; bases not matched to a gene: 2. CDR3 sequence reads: CASSLFRGHYGYTF. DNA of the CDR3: TGTGCCAGCAGCTTGTTCAGGGGGCACTATGGCTACACCTTC.

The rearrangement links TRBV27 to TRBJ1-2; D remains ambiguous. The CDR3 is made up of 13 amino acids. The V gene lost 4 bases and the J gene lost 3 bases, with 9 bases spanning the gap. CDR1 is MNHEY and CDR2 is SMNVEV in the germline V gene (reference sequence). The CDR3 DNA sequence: TGTGCCAGCAGTTCCGGGAATTACTATGGCTACACCTTC. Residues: CASSSGNYYGYTF.

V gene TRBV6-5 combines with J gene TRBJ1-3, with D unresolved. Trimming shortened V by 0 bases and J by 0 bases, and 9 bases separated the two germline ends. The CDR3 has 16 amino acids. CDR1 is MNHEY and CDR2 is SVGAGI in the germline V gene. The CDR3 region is CASSYSYTDSGNTIYF. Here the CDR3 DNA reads TGTGCCAGCAGTTACTCGTACACCGACTCTGGAAACACCATATATTTT.

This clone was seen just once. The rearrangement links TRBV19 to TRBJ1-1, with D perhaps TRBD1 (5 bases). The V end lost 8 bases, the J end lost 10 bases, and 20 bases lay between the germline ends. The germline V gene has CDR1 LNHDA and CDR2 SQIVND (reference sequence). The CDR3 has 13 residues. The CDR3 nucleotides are TGTGCCAGTGCCCCAGGGCTGGGGCGTGGAGCTTTCTTT. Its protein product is CASAPGLGRGAFF.

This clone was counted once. The DNA for the CDR3 is TGTGCCAGCAGTTTTAAGGTGGGAGGCCAAGAGACCCAGTACTTC. Its translation: CASSFKVGGQETQYF. The chain employs TRBV27 and TRBJ2-5, with TRBD2 as a possible D gene (6 bases). Trimming removed 3 bases from V and 1 base from J, with 12 bases in between. Germline V gene lookup returns CDR1 MNHEY and CDR2 SMNVEV (reference sequence). The CDR3 has 15 residues.

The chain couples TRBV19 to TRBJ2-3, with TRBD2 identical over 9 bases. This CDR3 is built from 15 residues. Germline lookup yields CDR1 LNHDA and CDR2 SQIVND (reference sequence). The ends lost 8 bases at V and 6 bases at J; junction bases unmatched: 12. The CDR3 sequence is CASGDSGGPRDTQYF. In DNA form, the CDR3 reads TGTGCCAGTGGTGATAGCGGGGGCCCCAGGGATACGCAGTATTTT.

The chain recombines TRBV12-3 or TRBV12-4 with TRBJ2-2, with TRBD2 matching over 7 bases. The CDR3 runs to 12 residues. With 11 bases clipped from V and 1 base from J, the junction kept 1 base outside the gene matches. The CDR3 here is CACGGNTGELFF. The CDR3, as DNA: TGTGCCTGCGGGGGGAACACCGGGGAGCTGTTTTTT.

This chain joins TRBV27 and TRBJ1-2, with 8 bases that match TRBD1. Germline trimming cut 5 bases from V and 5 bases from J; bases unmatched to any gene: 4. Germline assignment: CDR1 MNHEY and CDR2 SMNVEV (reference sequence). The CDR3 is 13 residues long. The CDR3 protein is CASSPGQGYGYTF. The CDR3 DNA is TGTGCCAGCAGTCCCGGACAGGGTTATGGCTACACCTTC.